The clone carrying this TCR beta chain has a single count. The CDR3 runs 13 residues. Deletions cut 5 bases from V and 4 bases from J, with 9 bases between. Germline V CDR1 and CDR2: SGHVS, FNYEAQ. The source of the sample is a study of blood T cell repertoires in COVID-19. Here immunoSEQ multiplex PCR was the method, and the copy in TCRdb shows in-frame clones only, minus some. There are 110,000 or so clones in the sample; roughly four fifths occur only once, and 15% lies in the top ten. V usage is TRBV7-6 and J usage is TRBJ2-1, with D maybe TRBD2 (5 bases). This TCR was recovered from an elderly woman with acute or convalescent COVID-19. The sequenced sample was peripheral blood. The CDR3 is CASSVTSYNEQFF. The CDR3 region has the DNA TGTGCCAGCAGCGTCACTAGTTACAATGAGCAGTTCTTC.